This T cell receptor (beta chain) was found in a study of blood T cells in healthy people across ages. Findings and limits, study-wide: The study found TCR beta diversity correlated strongly with naive T cell percentage. The study could not conclusively compare naive and antigen-experienced cells, given its unsorted PBMCs. Long-lived and aged donors differed, with more naive CD4+ cells and higher diversity in the long-lived.

This clonotype was found once. Its specificity is not known. This clone may be a read error of a much larger clone one base away. Germline CDR1 and CDR2: SGHKS and YYEKEE (reference sequence). The CDR3 is 16 residues long. V gave up 4 bases and J gave up 4 bases, with 20 bases separating them. The second PCR ran about 6 to 12 cycles with a sample-barcoded 5' primer and J-beta primers. Unique molecular identifiers of 12 random nucleotides labeled each cDNA. TCRdb reprocessed the 5' RACE reads via MiXCR and lists one record per CDR3 protein. The profile covers roughly 1,700,000 distinct CDR3 sequences, with 28% appearing a single time and roughly 8.2% taken by the ten largest.

The TCR comes from a woman aged 30 to 39 in good health. Sequencing was performed on blood. The chain couples TRBV5-5 to TRBJ1-2; D is unclear. CDR3 sequence (DNA): TGTGCCAGCAGCCCGAAGGGTCGGACTCCGGTCTATGGCTACACCTTC. As protein: CASSPKGRTPVYGYTF.